Listed below are T cell receptor beta chains from one sample, sequenced in a study of T cell responses to AZD1222 COVID-19 vaccine. The protocol was immunoSEQ multiplex PCR, while the TCRdb copy is restricted to in-frame clones and leaves out a portion. The table shows 97,000 or so clones, with around 86% occurring only once. The sample in question was peripheral blood, obtained on day 0 of AZD1222 vaccination. These TCRs come from an adult in good health. CDR3s include the opening cysteine and the closing phenylalanine or tryptophan. A D gene is named only where the DNA matches it firmly. Clone size appears in some rows only: once, few, many, or a class for an expanded clone.

D | size | length | J | V | DNA | CDR3
NA | few | 13 | TRBJ2-1 | TRBV12-1 | TGTGCCAGCACCTCGGCCTCCTACAATGAGCAGTTCTTC | CASTSASYNEQFF
NA | NA | 15 | TRBJ2-7 | TRBV5-1 | TGCGCCAGCAGCTTGGGGCTAGCGTTTACCTACGAGCAGTACTTC | CASSLGLAFTYEQYF
NA | NA | 11 | TRBJ2-1 | TRBV20-1 | TGCAGTGCTAGAGATGTTATTTCACAGTTCTTC | CSARDVISQFF
NA | NA | 13 | TRBJ2-5 | TRBV7-8 | TGTGCCAGCAGCTTAGGGCAGCAAGAGACCCAGTACTTC | CASSLGQQETQYF
NA | once | 12 | TRBJ1-1 | TRBV6-5 | TGTGCCAGCAGTCAACCGGACAGTAAAGCTTTCTTT | CASSQPDSKAFF
NA | NA | 12 | TRBJ1-1 | TRBV6-4 | TGTGCCAGCAGGGGTACCGGGACAGAAGCTTTCTTT | CASRGTGTEAFF
NA | NA | 15 | TRBJ1-5 | TRBV28 | TGTGCCAGCAGTCACTCGGGACAATTCAATCAGCCCCAGCATTTT | CASSHSGQFNQPQHF
NA | few | 14 | TRBJ1-6 | TRBV9 | TGTGCCAGCAGCCAGAGGTCAAATAATTCACCCCTCCACTTT | CASSQRSNNSPLHF
NA | NA | 12 | TRBJ1-5 | TRBV19 | TGTGCCAGTAGGGATAGCAATCAGCCCCAGCATTTT | CASRDSNQPQHF
NA | NA | 15 | TRBJ1-1 | TRBV18 | TGTGCCAGCTCAGCTAGGGGGGGGCGCGTCACTGAAGCTTTCTTT | CASSARGGRVTEAFF
NA | NA | 13 | TRBJ2-2 | TRBV19 | TGTGCCAGTAGACGGGAAGGCACCGGGGAGCTGTTTTTT | CASRREGTGELFF
NA | many | 13 | TRBJ2-1 | TRBV7-3 | TGTGCCAGCAGCGGAGACCCCGGGACGCAGCAGTTCTTC | CASSGDPGTQQFF
NA | NA | 14 | TRBJ2-6 | TRBV6-5 | TGTGCCAGCAGTTACACACGGTGGGCCAACGTCCTGACTTTC | CASSYTRWANVLTF
NA | NA | 14 | TRBJ2-5 | TRBV30 | TGTGCCTGGAGTGTAGGGGTAGTCCAAGAGACCCAGTACTTC | CAWSVGVVQETQYF
TRBD2 | NA | 18 | TRBJ2-3 | TRBV10-1 | TGCGCCAGCAGTGAGTCGTCGCCGCTAGCGGGAGGGACGGATACGCAGTATTTT | CASSESSPLAGGTDTQYF
TRBD1 | NA | 15 | TRBJ1-4 | TRBV4-3 | TGCGCCAGCAGCCATGACAGGGGGGCGGATGAAAAACTGTTTTTT | CASSHDRGADEKLFF
NA | NA | 18 | TRBJ2-2 | TRBV24-1 | TGTGCCACCAGTGATTACCGTGGGACACCCGCGAACACCGGGGAGCTGTTTTTT | CATSDYRGTPANTGELFF
NA | NA | 14 | TRBJ2-7 | TRBV5-5 | TGTGCCAGCAGCTTGAGACAGTCCACCTACGAGCAGTACTTC | CASSLRQSTYEQYF
NA | NA | 16 | TRBJ1-5 | TRBV18 | TGTGCCAGCTCACCACTCGGTGGGCAGGTCAATCAGCCCCAGCATTTT | CASSPLGGQVNQPQHF
TRBD1 | NA | 15 | TRBJ1-4 | TRBV28 | TGTGCCAGCAGTTCGAGGACAGGGGGGAGCGAAAAACTGTTTTTT | CASSSRTGGSEKLFF
NA | NA | 13 | TRBJ2-7 | TRBV12-5 | TGTGCTAGTGGTTTGGACACCGCCTACGAGCAGTACTTC | CASGLDTAYEQYF
NA | NA | 15 | TRBJ2-1 | TRBV9 | TGTGCCAGCAGCGGACAGCCAAGCTCCTACAATGAGCAGTTCTTC | CASSGQPSSYNEQFF
NA | NA | 14 | TRBJ1-1 | TRBV7-9 | TGTGCCAGCAGCTTAGTTGGGGAGGGAACTGAAGCTTTCTTT | CASSLVGEGTEAFF
NA | NA | 17 | TRBJ2-1 | TRBV3-1/TRBV3-2 | TGTGCCAGCAGCCAAGAAGACCGGGACAACTCCTACAATGAGCAGTTCTTC | CASSQEDRDNSYNEQFF
NA | once | 12 | TRBJ2-2 | TRBV28 | TGTGCCAGCAGGGAGAACACCGGGGAGCTGTTTTTT | CASRENTGELFF
TRBD1 | NA | 14 | TRBJ1-1 | TRBV30 | TGTGCCCGAGGGGGACAGGGGACGAACACTGAAGCTTTCTTT | CARGGQGTNTEAFF
TRBD1 | once | 15 | TRBJ2-7 | TRBV11-3 | TGTGCCAGCAGCTTAGCAGGGGGCGAAGCCTACGAGCAGTACTTC | CASSLAGGEAYEQYF
TRBD1 | few | 15 | TRBJ2-1 | TRBV4-2 | TGTGCCAGCAGCCAAGCCAAACAGGGGAAGGTGTTTTGGTTCTTC | CASSQAKQGKVFWFF
NA | NA | 16 | TRBJ2-1 | TRBV6-2/TRBV6-3 | TGTGCCAGCAGTTACCCCCCTGCTACCTATGATAATGAGCAGTTCTTC | CASSYPPATYDNEQFF